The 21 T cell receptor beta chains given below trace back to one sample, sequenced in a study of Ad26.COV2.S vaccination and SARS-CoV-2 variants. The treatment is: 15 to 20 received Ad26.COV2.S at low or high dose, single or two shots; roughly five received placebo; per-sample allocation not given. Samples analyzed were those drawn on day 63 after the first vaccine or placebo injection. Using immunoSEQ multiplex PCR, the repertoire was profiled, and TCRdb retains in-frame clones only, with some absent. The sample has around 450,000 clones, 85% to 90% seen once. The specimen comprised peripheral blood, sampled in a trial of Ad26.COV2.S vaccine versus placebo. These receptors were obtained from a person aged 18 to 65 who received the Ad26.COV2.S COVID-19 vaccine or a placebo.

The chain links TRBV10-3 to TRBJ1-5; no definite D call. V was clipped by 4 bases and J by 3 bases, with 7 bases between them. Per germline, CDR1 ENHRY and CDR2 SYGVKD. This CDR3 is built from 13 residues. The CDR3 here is CAISVADNQPQHF. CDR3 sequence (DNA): TGTGCCATCAGTGTGGCAGACAATCAGCCCCAGCATTTT.

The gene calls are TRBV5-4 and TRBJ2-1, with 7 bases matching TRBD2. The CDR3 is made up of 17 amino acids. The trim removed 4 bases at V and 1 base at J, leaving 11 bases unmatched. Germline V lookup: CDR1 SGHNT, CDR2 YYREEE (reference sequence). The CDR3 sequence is CASSRTLGEGSYNEQFF. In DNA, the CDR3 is TGTGCCAGCAGCCGTACTTTGGGGGAGGGTTCCTACAATGAGCAGTTCTTC. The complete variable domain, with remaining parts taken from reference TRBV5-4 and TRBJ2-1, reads ETGVTQSPTHLIKTRGQQVTLRCSSQSGHNTVSWYQQALGQGPQFIFQYYREEENGRGNFPPRFSGLQFPNYSSELNVNALELDDSALYLCASSRTLGEGSYNEQFFGPGTRLTVL.

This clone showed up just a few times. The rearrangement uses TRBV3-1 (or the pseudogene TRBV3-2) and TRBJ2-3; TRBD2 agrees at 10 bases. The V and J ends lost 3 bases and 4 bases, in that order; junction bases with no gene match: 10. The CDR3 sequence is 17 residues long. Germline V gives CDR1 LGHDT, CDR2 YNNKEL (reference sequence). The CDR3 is CASSQGLLAGVPDTQYF. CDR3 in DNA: TGTGCCAGCAGCCAGGGTCTTCTAGCGGGAGTCCCAGATACGCAGTATTTT.

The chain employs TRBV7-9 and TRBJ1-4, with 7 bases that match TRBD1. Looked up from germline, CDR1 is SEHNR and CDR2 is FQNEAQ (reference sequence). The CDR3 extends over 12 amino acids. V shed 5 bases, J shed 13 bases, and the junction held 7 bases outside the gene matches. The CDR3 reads CASSPGTVRLFF. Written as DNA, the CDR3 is TGTGCCAGCAGCCCCGGGACAGTGAGACTGTTTTTT.

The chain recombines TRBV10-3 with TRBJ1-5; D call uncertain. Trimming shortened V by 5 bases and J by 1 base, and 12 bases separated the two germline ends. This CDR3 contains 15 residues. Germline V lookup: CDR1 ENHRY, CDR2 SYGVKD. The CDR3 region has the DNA TGTGCCATCAGTCCTACGGAACAAAGCAATCAGCCCCAGCATTTT. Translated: CAISPTEQSNQPQHF.

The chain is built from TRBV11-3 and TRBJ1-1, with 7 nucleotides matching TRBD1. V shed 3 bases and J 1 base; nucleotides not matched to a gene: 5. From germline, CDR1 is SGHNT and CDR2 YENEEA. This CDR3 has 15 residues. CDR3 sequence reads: CASSFSGQENTEAFF. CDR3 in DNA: TGTGCCAGCAGCTTCTCAGGACAGGAGAACACTGAAGCTTTCTTT.

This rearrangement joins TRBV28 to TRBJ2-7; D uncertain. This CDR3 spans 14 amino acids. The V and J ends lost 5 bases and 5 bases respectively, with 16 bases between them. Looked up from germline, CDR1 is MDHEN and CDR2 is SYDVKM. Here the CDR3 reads CASSVHLTPDEQYF. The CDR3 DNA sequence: TGTGCCAGCAGTGTGCACCTTACCCCCGACGAGCAGTACTTC.

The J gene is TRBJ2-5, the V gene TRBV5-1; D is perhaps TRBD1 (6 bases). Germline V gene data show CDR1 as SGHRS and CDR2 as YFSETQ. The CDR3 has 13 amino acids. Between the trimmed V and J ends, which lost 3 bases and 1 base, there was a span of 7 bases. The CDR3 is CASSWDTQETQYF. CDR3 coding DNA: TGCGCCAGCAGCTGGGACACCCAAGAGACCCAGTACTTC.

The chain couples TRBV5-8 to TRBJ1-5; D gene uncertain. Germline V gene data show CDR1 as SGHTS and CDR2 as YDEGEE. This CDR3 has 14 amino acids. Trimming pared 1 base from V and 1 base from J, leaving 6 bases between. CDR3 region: CASSLRLSNQPQHF. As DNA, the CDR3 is TGTGCCAGCAGCTTGAGGTTAAGCAATCAGCCCCAGCATTTT. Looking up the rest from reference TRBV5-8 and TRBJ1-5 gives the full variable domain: EAGVTQSPTHLIKTRGQQATLRCSPISGHTSVYWYQQALGLGLQFLLWYDEGEERNRGNFPPRFSGRQFPNYSSELNVNALELEDSALYLCASSLRLSNQPQHFGDGTRLSIL.

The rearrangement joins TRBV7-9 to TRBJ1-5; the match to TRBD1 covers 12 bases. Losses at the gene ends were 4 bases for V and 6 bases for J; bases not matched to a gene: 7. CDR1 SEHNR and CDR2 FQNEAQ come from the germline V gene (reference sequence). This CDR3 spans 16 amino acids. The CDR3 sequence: CASSSSGTGGFQPQHF. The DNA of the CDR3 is TGTGCCAGCAGCTCCTCCGGGACAGGGGGCTTTCAGCCCCAGCATTTT.

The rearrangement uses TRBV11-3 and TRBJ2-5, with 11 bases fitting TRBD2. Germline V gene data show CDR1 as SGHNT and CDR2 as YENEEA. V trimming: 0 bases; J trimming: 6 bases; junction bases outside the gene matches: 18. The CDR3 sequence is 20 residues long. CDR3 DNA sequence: TGTGCCAGCAGCTTAGACTTAAGACTAGCGGGAATGGGCCAGCCCCAGACCCAGTACTTC. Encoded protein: CASSLDLRLAGMGQPQTQYF.

CDR3 DNA: TGTGCCAGCTCACCAGACAGGGGGGCTGGAGCTTTCTTT. Translating it yields CASSPDRGAGAFF. The chain recombines TRBV18 with TRBJ1-1; 9 bases agree with TRBD1. The germline V gene has CDR1 KGHSH and CDR2 LQKENI. The CDR3 totals 13 residues. V lost 2 bases, J lost 10 bases, and 5 bases stayed unmatched. Drawing the rest from reference TRBV18 and TRBJ1-1, the complete variable domain is NAGVMQNPRHLVRRRGQEARLRCSPMKGHSHVYWYRQLPEEGLKFMVYLQKENIIDESGMPKERFSAEFPKEGPSILRIQQVVRGDSAAYFCASSPDRGAGAFFGQGTRLTVV.

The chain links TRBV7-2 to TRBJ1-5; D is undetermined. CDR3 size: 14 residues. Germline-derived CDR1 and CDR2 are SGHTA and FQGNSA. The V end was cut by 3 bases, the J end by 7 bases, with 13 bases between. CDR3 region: CASSLSGGEQPQHF. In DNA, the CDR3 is TGTGCCAGCAGCTTGTCGGGTGGGGAACAGCCCCAGCATTTT.

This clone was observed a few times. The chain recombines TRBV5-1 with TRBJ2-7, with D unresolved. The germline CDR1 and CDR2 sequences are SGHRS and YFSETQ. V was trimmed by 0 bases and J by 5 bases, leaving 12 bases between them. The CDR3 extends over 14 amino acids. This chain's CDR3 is CASSLGHGLDEQYF. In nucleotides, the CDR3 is TGCGCCAGCAGCTTGGGACACGGTCTAGACGAGCAGTACTTC.

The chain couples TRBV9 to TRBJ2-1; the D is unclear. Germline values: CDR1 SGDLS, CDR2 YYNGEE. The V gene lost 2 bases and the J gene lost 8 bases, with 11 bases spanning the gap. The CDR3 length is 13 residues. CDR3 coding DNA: TGTGCCAGCAGCGTTGGCGATCTCGATGAGCAGTTCTTC. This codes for CASSVGDLDEQFF. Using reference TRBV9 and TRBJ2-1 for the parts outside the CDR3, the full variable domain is DSGVTQTPKHLITATGQRVTLRCSPRSGDLSVYWYQQSLDQGLQFLIQYYNGEERAKGNILERFSAQQFPDLHSELNLSSLELGDSALYFCASSVGDLDEQFFGPGTRLTVL.

In DNA form, the CDR3 reads TGTGCCAGCAGCTTAAGGACAGGTGCTGACACCGGGGAGCTGTTTTTT. It is translated as CASSLRTGADTGELFF. The V and J genes are TRBV7-3 and TRBJ2-2; TRBD1 agrees at 7 bases. The CDR3 sequence is 16 residues long. Germline V gene lookup returns CDR1 SGHTA and CDR2 FQGTGA. V dropped 1 base and J dropped 3; count of bases not matched to a gene: 5. The full variable domain, completed using reference TRBV7-3 and TRBJ2-2, is GAGVSQTPSNKVTEKGKYVELRCDPISGHTALYWYRQSLGQGPEFLIYFQGTGAADDSGLPNDRFFAVRPEGSVSTLKIQRTERGDSAVYLCASSLRTGADTGELFFGEGSRLTVL.

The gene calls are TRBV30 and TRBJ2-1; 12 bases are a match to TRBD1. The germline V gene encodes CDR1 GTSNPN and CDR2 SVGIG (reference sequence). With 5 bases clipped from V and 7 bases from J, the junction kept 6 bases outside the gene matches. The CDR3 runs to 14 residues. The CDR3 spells CAWDGTGGWNEQFF. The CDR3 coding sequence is TGTGCCTGGGATGGGACAGGGGGCTGGAATGAGCAGTTCTTC.

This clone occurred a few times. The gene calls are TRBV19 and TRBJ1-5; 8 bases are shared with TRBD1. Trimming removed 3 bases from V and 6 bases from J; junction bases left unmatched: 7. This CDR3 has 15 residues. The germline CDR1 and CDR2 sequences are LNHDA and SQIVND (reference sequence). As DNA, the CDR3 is TGTGCCAGTAGTATTGGGCAGGGGGCAGCTCAGCCCCAGCATTTT. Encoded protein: CASSIGQGAAQPQHF. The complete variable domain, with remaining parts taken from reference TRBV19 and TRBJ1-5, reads DGGITQSPKYLFRKEGQNVTLSCEQNLNHDAMYWYRQDPGQGLRLIYYSQIVNDFQKGDIAEGYSVSREKKESFPLTVTSAQKNPTAFYLCASSIGQGAAQPQHFGDGTRLSIL.

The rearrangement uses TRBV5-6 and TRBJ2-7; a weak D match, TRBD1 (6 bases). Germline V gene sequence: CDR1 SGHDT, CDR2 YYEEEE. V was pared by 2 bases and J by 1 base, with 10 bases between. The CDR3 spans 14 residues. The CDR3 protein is CASSFRTASYEQYF. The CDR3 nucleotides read TGTGCCAGCAGCTTTAGGACAGCTTCCTACGAGCAGTACTTC.

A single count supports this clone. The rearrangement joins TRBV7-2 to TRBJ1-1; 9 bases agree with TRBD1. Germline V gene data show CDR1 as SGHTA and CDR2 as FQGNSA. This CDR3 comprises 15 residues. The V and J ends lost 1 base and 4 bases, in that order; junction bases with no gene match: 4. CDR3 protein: CASSLVGTGSTEAFF. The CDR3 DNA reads TGTGCCAGCAGCTTAGTTGGGACAGGGAGCACTGAAGCTTTCTTT.

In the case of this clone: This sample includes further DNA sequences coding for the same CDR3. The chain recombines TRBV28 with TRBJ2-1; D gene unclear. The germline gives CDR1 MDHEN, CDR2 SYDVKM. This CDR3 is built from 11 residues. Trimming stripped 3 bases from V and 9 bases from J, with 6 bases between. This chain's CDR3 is CASSFRLEQFF. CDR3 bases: TGTGCCAGCAGTTTCCGACTTGAGCAGTTCTTC.